This T cell receptor (beta chain) was observed in a study of OX40 agonist ivuxolimab in advanced cancers. Overall study context: Hepatocellular carcinoma, melanoma, renal cell or head and neck cancer affected the dose-escalation patients. Enrollees could have had prior anti-PD-1, anti-PD-L1 or anti-CTLA-4 therapy, which around 43% had received.

Autoimmune disease history or systemic immunosuppression was exclusionary. Germline assignment: CDR1 SGHVS and CDR2 FNYEAQ. The CDR3 is 12 amino acids. Sequenced by immunoSEQ multiplex PCR; TCRdb stores in-frame clones only, minus some. In the table there are around 94,000 clones, around 86% of which are singletons. The chain recombines TRBV7-6 with TRBJ2-5; D is uncertain. TRBJ2-7 matches the DNA end more closely, so the J call is doubtful. Sequenced here: CD4+ or CD8+ T cells sorted from blood, sampled in a trial of the OX40 agonist ivuxolimab. The sequence was collected from an adult with an advanced solid tumor such as melanoma, head and neck, liver or kidney cancer. CDR3 in amino acids: CASSLGFGEQYF. The CDR3 region has the DNA TGTGCCAGCAGCTTAGGGTTTGGCGAGCAGTACTTC.